This T cell receptor (beta chain) emerged from a study of control samples from healthy donors and cancer patients. V gave up 2 bases and J gave up 7 bases; unmatched junction bases: 2. Germline CDR1 and CDR2: MNHNS and SASEGT. The CDR3 contains 14 residues. Sequencing was performed with immunoSEQ multiplex PCR; in TCRdb, only in-frame clones are kept and a portion is missing. The sample gives 150,000 to 200,000 clones, 91% of which show up once; approximately 1.5% is in the top ten. This clone was counted once. The source material was blood. This sequence was found in a woman in her 30s in good health. The rearrangement uses TRBV6-1 and TRBJ2-2; TRBD2 matches 9 bases. This chain's CDR3 is CASSELSGGGELFF. CDR3 coding DNA: TGTGCCAGCAGTGAACTTAGCGGGGGCGGGGAGCTGTTTTTT.